This T cell receptor beta chain was found in a study of T cell responses to AZD1222 COVID-19 vaccine. The study's findings and limits: Following two doses of AZD1222, Spike-specific TCR breadth and depth rose. Spike regions recognized by vaccine-associated CD4 TCRs spanned the protein, led by 160-218 and 743-854. Repertoires were obtained only post-peak T cell response.

The protocol was immunoSEQ multiplex PCR, while the TCRdb copy is restricted to in-frame clones and leaves out a portion. The sample lists roughly 140,000 clones; about 90% were seen once. Trimming removed 6 bases from V and 0 bases from J; junction bases left unmatched: 2. CDR1 MNHEY and CDR2 SMNVEV come from the germline V gene (reference sequence). This CDR3 has 14 residues. In the case of this clone: The antigen remains undetermined.

The receptor's source is an adult who received the AZD1222 COVID-19 vaccine. The chain employs TRBV27 and TRBJ1-5; 7 bases match TRBD1. The sample here was peripheral blood, taken 28 days after the second AZD1222 dose. CDR3 residues: CASRGQSSNQPQHF. The CDR3 DNA sequence: TGTGCCAGCAGGGGACAGAGTAGCAATCAGCCCCAGCATTTT.